The clone carrying this TCR beta chain was counted at least ten times. A single record per CDR3 protein comes from TCRdb applying MiXCR to the 5' RACE reads. The sample gives 120,000 to 150,000 distinct CDR3 sequences, roughly 8% of which show up once; roughly 0.76% is in the top ten. This sample stems from a study of T cells after yellow fever vaccination. This CDR3 contains 13 residues. Germline assignment: CDR1 SEHNR and CDR2 FQNEAQ (reference sequence). The V gene lost 4 bases and the J gene lost 9 bases, with 16 bases spanning the gap. The sequencing used CD4+ T cells sorted from PBMCs, collected 5 days after the yellow fever booster vaccination. The sequence came from a man under 40 who received the YFV17D yellow fever vaccine. This chain joins TRBV7-9 and TRBJ2-7, with D possibly matching TRBD2 (6 bases). CDR3 amino acids: CASSSGASSGQYF. The CDR3, as DNA: TGTGCCAGCAGCTCGGGAGCTAGCTCGGGGCAGTACTTC.